Listed below are T cell receptor beta chains from one sample, sequenced in a study of lymphopenia after photon versus proton radiotherapy. Method: immunoSEQ multiplex PCR; TCRdb's copy keeps in-frame clones and lacks some. The repertoire includes around 42,000 clones, 85% of them detected once, and 2% to 2.5% sits in the top ten. The sequencing here drew on peripheral blood, taken from a patient treated with photon-based radiotherapy. These receptors originate from a man aged 40-55 years with gastric cancer. Both conserved end residues are part of each CDR3. The D gene is left open where the match is weak. The size of a clone is reported for some rows only, either as once, few or many, or as a class for expanded clones.

d_call,v_call,clone_size,j_call,cdr3_nt,cdr3_aa
TRBD1,TRBV19,NA,TRBJ2-7,TGTGCCAGCACCACAGGGGGATCCTACGAGCAGTACTTC,CASTTGGSYEQYF
NA,TRBV30,NA,TRBJ2-1,TGTGCCTGGGACAGGGGAGGGCATGAGCAGTTCTTC,CAWDRGGHEQFF
NA,TRBV5-4,once,TRBJ2-7,TGTGCCAGCAGCCCCCCGGGACCAGTCACCGAGCAGTACTTC,CASSPPGPVTEQYF
NA,TRBV6-5,NA,TRBJ1-1,TGTGCCAGCTCAAGGGGAGGGGGTAACACTGAAGCTTTCTTT,CASSRGGGNTEAFF
TRBD1,TRBV15,NA,TRBJ2-2,TGTGCCACCAGCAGACTCTTTGGTAGGGCAGGGGGCAGCACCGGGGAGCTGTTTTTT,CATSRLFGRAGGSTGELFF
TRBD1,TRBV29-1,NA,TRBJ1-2,TGCAGCGTTTCGGACAGGGACACCTTC,CSVSDRDTF
TRBD2,TRBV5-6,NA,TRBJ2-3,TGTGCCAGCAGCTCCCGCCCCGGGGGGGCCTTAGATACGCAGTATTTT,CASSSRPGGALDTQYF
TRBD2,TRBV4-3,NA,TRBJ2-1,TGCGCCAGCAGCCAGGCACTAGCGGGGGACTACAATGAGCAGTTCTTC,CASSQALAGDYNEQFF
NA,TRBV9,NA,TRBJ1-6,TGTGCCAGCAGCGTAGCGGTCCTCGGGGCTTCACCCCTCCACTTT,CASSVAVLGASPLHF
TRBD2,TRBV5-1,NA,TRBJ2-1,TGCGCCAGCAGCTTGGTAGCGGGGGAAACCTACAATGAGCAGTTCTTC,CASSLVAGETYNEQFF
NA,TRBV11-2,NA,TRBJ2-2,TGTGCCAGCAGCTTAGATACCGGCGGGGAGCTGTTTTTT,CASSLDTGGELFF
NA,TRBV7-9,NA,TRBJ2-7,TGTGCCAGCAGCTTAGGCGATGGGTCCTACGAGCAGTACTTC,CASSLGDGSYEQYF
TRBD1,TRBV6-5,few,TRBJ1-2,TGTGCCAGCAGTTCCACGGACAGGGGGGATCGCTACACCTTC,CASSSTDRGDRYTF
NA,TRBV11-2,NA,TRBJ1-3,TGTGCCAGCAGCTTGGGGGAGACCATATATTTT,CASSLGETIYF
TRBD1,TRBV27,NA,TRBJ2-3,TGTGCTGGCAGTTCCACAGGGGCCGCGCATTTT,CAGSSTGAAHF
NA,TRBV7-9,NA,TRBJ2-3,TGTGCCAGCAGCTTACTGGGCACAGATACGCAGTATTTT,CASSLLGTDTQYF
TRBD1,TRBV27,NA,TRBJ1-2,TGTGCCAGCAGTTTAGAAAAGACAGGGGCGAGTGGCTACACCTTC,CASSLEKTGASGYTF
NA,TRBV7-2,NA,TRBJ1-4,TGTGCCAGCAGCTTAGCCCCGACAGCAAATAATGAAAAACTGTTTTTT,CASSLAPTANNEKLFF
TRBD1,TRBV6-5,NA,TRBJ2-7,TGTGCCAGCAGACGGACAGGGAGCTCCTACGAGCAGTACTTC,CASRRTGSSYEQYF
NA,TRBV6-1,once,TRBJ2-6,TGTGCCAGCAGTGGGGCAGCGCGCTCTGGGGCCAACGTCCTGACTTTC,CASSGAARSGANVLTF
NA,TRBV6-1,NA,TRBJ2-3,TGTGCCAGCGGGAGGATGAGCGCAGGCACAGATACGCAGTATTTT,CASGRMSAGTDTQYF
TRBD2,TRBV4-1,NA,TRBJ2-5,TGCGCCAGCAGCCTTCTCCCGGGACTAGCCTTGGAGACCCAGTACTTC,CASSLLPGLALETQYF
TRBD2,TRBV7-2,NA,TRBJ2-1,TGTGCCAGCAGCCATTCGGGAGCGGGGGCTGAGCAGTTCTTC,CASSHSGAGAEQFF
TRBD1,TRBV7-2,NA,TRBJ1-1,TGTGCCAGCAGCGCCAGACAGGGGGGCACTGAAGCTTTCTTT,CASSARQGGTEAFF
TRBD1,TRBV6-5,NA,TRBJ2-7,TGTGCCAGCAGTTACCGGGACAGGGGGCACGAGCAGTACTTC,CASSYRDRGHEQYF
NA,TRBV10-3,NA,TRBJ1-1,TGTGCCATTCGGTCGTCGGGGGCTGAAGCTTTCTTT,CAIRSSGAEAFF
TRBD1,TRBV7-9,NA,TRBJ1-2,TGTGCCAGCAGCCGACAGGGCGGGGGGTTGGACTATGGCTACACCTTC,CASSRQGGGLDYGYTF
TRBD1,TRBV5-5,NA,TRBJ1-2,TGTGCCAGCAGCACGGGACAGGTCAATTATGGCTACACCTTC,CASSTGQVNYGYTF
NA,TRBV5-1,NA,TRBJ2-3,TGCGCCAGCAGCCCGGGACACGGCACAGATACGCAGTATTTT,CASSPGHGTDTQYF
NA,TRBV5-4,NA,TRBJ2-3,TGTGCCAGCAGCTTGGGTGCGAGCACAGATACGCAGTATTTT,CASSLGASTDTQYF
NA,TRBV4-2,NA,TRBJ2-2,TGTGCCAGCAGCCGGCCCCTTGGGGGGGGCCCCGGGGAGCTGTTTTTT,CASSRPLGGGPGELFF
TRBD1,TRBV5-4,NA,TRBJ2-7,TGTGCCAGCAGTCAGGGACAGGGTGGGGACTACGAGCAGTACTTC,CASSQGQGGDYEQYF
TRBD2,TRBV4-3,NA,TRBJ2-3,TGCGCCAGCAGCCAAAACGCGGGGGCAGATACGCAGTATTTT,CASSQNAGADTQYF
NA,TRBV19,NA,TRBJ1-5,TGTCCTCAGGGCCATCAGCCCCAGCATTTT,CPQGHQPQHF
NA,TRBV2,NA,TRBJ2-2,TGTGCCAGCACCTCCGAGGCCGGCGGGGAGCTGTTTTTT,CASTSEAGGELFF
NA,TRBV13,NA,TRBJ1-1,TGTGCCAGCACCTTCGTCGGGGGGGAGAACACTGAAGCTTTCTTT,CASTFVGGENTEAFF
NA,TRBV2,NA,TRBJ2-3,TGTGCCAGCATAGGACAAAACTATCGCACAGATACGCAGTATTTT,CASIGQNYRTDTQYF
TRBD1,TRBV5-6,NA,TRBJ1-2,TGTGCCAGCAGCTCTACAGGGGGCTTGGATGGCTACACCTTC,CASSSTGGLDGYTF
NA,TRBV4-1,NA,TRBJ2-1,TGCGCCAGCAGCCAGGAGGGCTGGCGGCAGTTCTTC,CASSQEGWRQFF
TRBD1,TRBV10-3,NA,TRBJ2-1,TGTGCCACAGAGGGGGCGCGACTGACTCCGGACAATGAGCAGTTCTTC,CATEGARLTPDNEQFF
TRBD1,TRBV19,NA,TRBJ2-5,TGTGCCAGTAGTATTCCCGGGACAGGGCCCGGGAAGACCCAGTACTTC,CASSIPGTGPGKTQYF
NA,TRBV28,few,TRBJ1-2,TGTGCCAGCACCCCCGGGGGCGACCTGTATGGCTACACCTTC,CASTPGGDLYGYTF
NA,TRBV11-2,NA,TRBJ2-7,TGTGCCAGCAGCTTTGGAGGGTCCGACAACGAGCAGTACTTC,CASSFGGSDNEQYF
NA,TRBV7-2,NA,TRBJ2-7,TGTGCCAGCAGCTTAGTAGGGGGGCGCAGGGGCGAGCAGTACTTC,CASSLVGGRRGEQYF